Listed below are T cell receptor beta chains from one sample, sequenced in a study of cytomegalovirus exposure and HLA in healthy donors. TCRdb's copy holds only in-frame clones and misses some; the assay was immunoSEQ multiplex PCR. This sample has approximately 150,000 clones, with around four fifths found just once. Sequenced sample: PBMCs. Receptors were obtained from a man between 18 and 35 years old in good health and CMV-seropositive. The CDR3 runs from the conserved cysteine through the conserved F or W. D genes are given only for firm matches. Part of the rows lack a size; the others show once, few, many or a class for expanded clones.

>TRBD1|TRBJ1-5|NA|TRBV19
CASSGDRGGNQPQHF
TGTGCCAGTAGCGGGGACAGGGGAGGGAATCAGCCCCAGCATTTT
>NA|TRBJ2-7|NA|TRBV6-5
CASSYDGEQGFYEQYF
TGTGCCAGCAGTTACGATGGAGAACAGGGCTTTTACGAGCAGTACTTC
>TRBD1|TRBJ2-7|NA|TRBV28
CASWDSITVGQYF
TGTGCCAGTTGGGACAGCATCACGGTAGGGCAGTACTTC
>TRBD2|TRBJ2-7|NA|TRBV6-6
CASSYSPSGGYEQYF
TGTGCCAGCAGTTACTCTCCATCGGGGGGATACGAGCAGTACTTC
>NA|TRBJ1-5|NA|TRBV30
CAWSTYTGLNQPQHF
TGTGCCTGGAGTACATACACGGGACTCAATCAGCCCCAGCATTTT
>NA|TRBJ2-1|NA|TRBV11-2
CASSLGQENEQFF
TGTGCCAGCAGCTTAGGACAAGAAAATGAGCAGTTCTTC
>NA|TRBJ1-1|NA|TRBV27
CASSLSGFLMNTEAFF
TGTGCCAGCAGTTTATCCGGGTTCCTCATGAACACTGAAGCTTTCTTT
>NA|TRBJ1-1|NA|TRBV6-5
CASSYQDTGNEAFF
TGTGCCAGCAGTTACCAAGACACAGGGAATGAAGCCTTCTTT
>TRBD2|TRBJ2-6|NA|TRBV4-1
CASRGVGLAASGANVLTF
TGCGCCAGCCGCGGGGTGGGACTAGCCGCCTCTGGGGCCAACGTCCTGACTTTC
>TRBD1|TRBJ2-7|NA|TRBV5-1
CASSSGQGLSYEQYF
TGCGCCAGCAGCTCGGGACAGGGACTCTCCTACGAGCAGTACTTC
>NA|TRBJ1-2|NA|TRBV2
CASSEAQLTHYGYTF
TGTGCCAGCAGTGAAGCTCAACTGACACACTATGGCTACACCTTC
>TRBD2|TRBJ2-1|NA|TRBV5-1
CASSFSGTLSYNEQFF
TGCGCCAGCAGCTTTAGCGGGACCCTCTCCTACAATGAGCAGTTCTTC
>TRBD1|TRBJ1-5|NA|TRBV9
CASSGTGDNQPQHF
TGTGCCAGCAGCGGGACAGGGGATAATCAGCCCCAGCATTTT
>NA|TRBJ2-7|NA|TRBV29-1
CSVDGGGPYEQYF
TGCAGCGTTGATGGGGGGGGGCCCTACGAGCAGTACTTC
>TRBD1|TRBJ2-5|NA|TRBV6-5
CASSRNPGQQETQYF
TGTGCCAGCAGCCGCAATCCGGGACAGCAAGAGACCCAGTACTTC
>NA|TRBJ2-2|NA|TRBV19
CASSLSPANTGELFF
TGTGCCAGTAGTCTCTCCCCAGCGAACACCGGGGAGCTGTTTTTT
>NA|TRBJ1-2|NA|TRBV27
CASSLGPTSYGYTF
TGTGCCAGCAGTTTAGGGCCAACCAGTTATGGCTACACCTTC
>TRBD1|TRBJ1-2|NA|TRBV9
CASSSNRDRANYGYTF
TGTGCCAGCAGCTCGAACCGGGACAGAGCTAACTATGGCTACACCTTC
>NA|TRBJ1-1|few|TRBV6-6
CASSYTGKNTEAFF
TGTGCCAGCAGTTACACAGGGAAGAACACTGAAGCTTTCTTT
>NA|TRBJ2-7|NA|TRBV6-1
CASLDREGYEQYF
TGTGCCAGCTTGGACAGGGAGGGGTACGAGCAGTACTTC
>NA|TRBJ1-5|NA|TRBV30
CAWRDSGSNQPQHF
TGTGCCTGGAGGGACAGTGGGAGCAATCAGCCCCAGCATTTT
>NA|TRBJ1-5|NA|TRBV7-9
CASSLGLGGVDQPQHF
TGTGCCAGCAGCTTAGGGCTCGGGGGAGTGGATCAGCCCCAGCATTTT
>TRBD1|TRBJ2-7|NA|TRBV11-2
CASSDTGGSSYEQYF
TGTGCCAGCAGCGACACAGGGGGCAGCTCCTACGAGCAGTACTTC
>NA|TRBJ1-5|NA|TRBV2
CASKEGGANQPQHF
TGTGCCAGCAAAGAAGGGGGAGCCAATCAGCCCCAGCATTTT
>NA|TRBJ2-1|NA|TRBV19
CASSRLLGQDNEQFF
TGTGCCAGTAGTAGACTCTTAGGACAAGACAATGAGCAGTTCTTC
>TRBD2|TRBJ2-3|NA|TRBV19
CASTSAGLAGTDTQYF
TGTGCCAGTACCTCAGCGGGACTAGCGGGAACAGATACGCAGTATTTT
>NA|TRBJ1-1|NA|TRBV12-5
CASGLVFREAFF
TGTGCTAGTGGTTTGGTATTCAGAGAAGCTTTCTTT
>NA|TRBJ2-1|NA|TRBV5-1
CASSLNRIPSYNEQFF
TGCGCCAGCAGCTTAAATCGTATCCCGTCTTACAATGAGCAGTTCTTC
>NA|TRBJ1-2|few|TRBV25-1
CASSEHQGGYGYTF
TGTGCCAGCAGTGAACATCAGGGCGGCTATGGCTACACCTTC
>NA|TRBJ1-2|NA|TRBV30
CAWSVQPQWTRNYGYTF
TGTGCCTGGAGTGTTCAGCCCCAATGGACAAGGAACTATGGCTACACCTTC
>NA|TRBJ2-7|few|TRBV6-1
CASLSTGSYEQYF
TGTGCCAGCTTGTCGACAGGCTCCTACGAGCAGTACTTC
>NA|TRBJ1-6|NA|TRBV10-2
CASSETLLQISSYNSPLHF
TGCGCCAGCAGTGAGACACTCTTACAGATCTCATCCTATAATTCACCCCTCCACTTT